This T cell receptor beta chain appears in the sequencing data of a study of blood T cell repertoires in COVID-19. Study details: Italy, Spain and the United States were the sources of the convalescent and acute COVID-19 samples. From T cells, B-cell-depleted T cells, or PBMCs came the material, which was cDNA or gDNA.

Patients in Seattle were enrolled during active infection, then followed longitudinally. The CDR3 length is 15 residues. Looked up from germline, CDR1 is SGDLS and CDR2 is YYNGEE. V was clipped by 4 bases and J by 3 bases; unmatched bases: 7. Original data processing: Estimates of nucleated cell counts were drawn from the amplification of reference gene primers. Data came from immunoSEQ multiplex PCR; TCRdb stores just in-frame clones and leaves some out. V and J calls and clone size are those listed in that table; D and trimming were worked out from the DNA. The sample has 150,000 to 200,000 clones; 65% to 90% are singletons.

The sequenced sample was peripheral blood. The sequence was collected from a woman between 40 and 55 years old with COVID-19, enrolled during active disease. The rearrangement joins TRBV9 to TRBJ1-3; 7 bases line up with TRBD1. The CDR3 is CASSFTTGSGNTIYF. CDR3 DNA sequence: TGTGCCAGCAGCTTTACGACAGGGAGTGGAAACACCATATATTTT.